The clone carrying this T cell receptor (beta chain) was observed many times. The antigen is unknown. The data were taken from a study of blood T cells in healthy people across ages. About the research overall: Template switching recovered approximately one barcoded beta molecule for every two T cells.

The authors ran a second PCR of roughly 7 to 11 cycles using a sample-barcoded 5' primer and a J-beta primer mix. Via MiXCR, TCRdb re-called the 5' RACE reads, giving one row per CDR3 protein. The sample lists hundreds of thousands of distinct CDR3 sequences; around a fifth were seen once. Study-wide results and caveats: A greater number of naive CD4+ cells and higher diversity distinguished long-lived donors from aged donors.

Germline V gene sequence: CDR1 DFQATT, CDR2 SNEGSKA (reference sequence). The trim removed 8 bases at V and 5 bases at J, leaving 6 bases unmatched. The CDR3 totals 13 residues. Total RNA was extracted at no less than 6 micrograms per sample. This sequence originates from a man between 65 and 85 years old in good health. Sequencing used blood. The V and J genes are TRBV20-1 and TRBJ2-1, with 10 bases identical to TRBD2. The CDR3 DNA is TGCAGTAAAGCGGGAGGGCCCCACAATGAGCAGTTCTTC. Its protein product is CSKAGGPHNEQFF.